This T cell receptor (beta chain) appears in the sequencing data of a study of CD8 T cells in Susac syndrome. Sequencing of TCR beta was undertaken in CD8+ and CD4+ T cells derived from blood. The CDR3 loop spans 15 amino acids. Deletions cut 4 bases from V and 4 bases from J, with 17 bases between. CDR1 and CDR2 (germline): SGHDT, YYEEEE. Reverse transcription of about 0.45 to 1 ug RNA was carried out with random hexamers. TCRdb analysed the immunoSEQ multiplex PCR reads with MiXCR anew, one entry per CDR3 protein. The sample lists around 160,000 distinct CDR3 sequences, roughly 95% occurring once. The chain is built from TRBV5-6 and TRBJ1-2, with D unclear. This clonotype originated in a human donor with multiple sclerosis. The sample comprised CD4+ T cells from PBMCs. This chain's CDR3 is CASSIRGSGGYGYTF. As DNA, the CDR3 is TGTGCCAGCAGCATCCGGGGAAGCGGTGGCTATGGCTACACCTTC. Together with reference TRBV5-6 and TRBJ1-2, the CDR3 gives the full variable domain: DAGVTQSPTHLIKTRGQQVTLRCSPKSGHDTVSWYQQALGQGPQFIFQYYEEEERQRGNFPDRFSGHQFPNYSSELNVNALLLGDSALYLCASSIRGSGGYGYTFGSGTRLTVV.